One and the same sample provided the 25 T cell receptor beta chains below, sequenced in a study of blood T cell repertoires in COVID-19. Only in-frame clones appear in the TCRdb table, and some are missing; sequencing was by immunoSEQ multiplex PCR. The repertoire includes just over 650,000 clones, 70% to 90% of them detected once, and approximately 0.3% sits in the top ten. Source material: peripheral blood. Source of these receptors: a woman between 18 and 29 years old with acute or convalescent COVID-19.

The chain links TRBV30 to TRBJ1-6; tentatively, D is TRBD1 (5 bases). The CDR3 runs to 15 residues. The germline V gene encodes CDR1 GTSNPN and CDR2 SVGIG (reference sequence). With 3 bases removed from V and 7 bases from J, the gap between germline ends came to 16 bases. The CDR3 DNA reads TGTGCCTGGAGCCGGGGGGAATCGGGGAATTCACCCCTCCACTTT. Its protein is CAWSRGESGNSPLHF. The variable domain in full, completed from reference TRBV30 and TRBJ1-6, reads SQTIHQWPATLVQPVGSPLSLECTVEGTSNPNLYWYRQAAGRGLQLLFYSVGIGQISSEVPQNLSASRPQDRQFILSSKKLLLSDSGFYLCAWSRGESGNSPLHFGNGTRLTVT.

V is TRBV7-8 and J is TRBJ1-6; D is possibly TRBD1 (6 bases). V gave up 3 bases and J gave up 5 bases, with 11 bases separating them. CDR1 SGHVS and CDR2 FQNEAQ come from the germline V gene. The CDR3 sequence is 15 residues long. The CDR3 sequence: CASSFNRVDNSPLHF. CDR3 coding DNA: TGTGCCAGCAGCTTTAACAGGGTGGATAATTCACCCCTCCACTTT.

The rearrangement uses TRBV6-1 and TRBJ1-2, with 9 bases fitting TRBD1. The CDR3 is 16 residues long. Per the germline V gene, CDR1 is MNHNS and CDR2 is SASEGT. J lost 8 bases, V lost 1 base, and 11 bases had no gene match. CDR3 DNA sequence: TGTGCCAGCAGTGAAGTTTCGCCGAGAGGACAGGGGGGCTACACCTTC. Protein sequence: CASSEVSPRGQGGYTF.

This chain joins TRBV19 and TRBJ2-2; D call uncertain. The V end lost 5 bases, the J end lost 1 base, and 8 bases lay between the germline ends. The germline V gene encodes CDR1 LNHDA and CDR2 SQIVND (reference sequence). The CDR3 is 14 residues long. Written as DNA, the CDR3 is TGTGCCAGTAGTCGGCGACTGAACACCGGGGAGCTGTTTTTT. Translating gives CASSRRLNTGELFF. Complete variable domain (other parts from reference TRBV19 and TRBJ2-2): DGGITQSPKYLFRKEGQNVTLSCEQNLNHDAMYWYRQDPGQGLRLIYYSQIVNDFQKGDIAEGYSVSREKKESFPLTVTSAQKNPTAFYLCASSRRLNTGELFFGEGSRLTVL.

The chain couples TRBV7-2 to TRBJ1-2; TRBD1 might be the D (6 bases). The V end was cut by 2 bases, the J end by 7 bases, with 14 bases between. This CDR3 comprises 14 residues. Germline CDR1 and CDR2: SGHTA and FQGNSA. CDR3 sequence (DNA): TGTGCCAGCAGCTTAAGACAGGAACAGGGTGGCTACACCTTC. The encoded protein is CASSLRQEQGGYTF.

V and J are TRBV14 and TRBJ2-2, with TRBD1 matching 9 bases. This CDR3 is 15 amino acids long. The V segment lost 4 bases and the J segment 8 bases; nucleotides outside the gene matches: 8. The germline CDR1 and CDR2 sequences are SGHDN and FVKESK. The CDR3: CASSLRDRAGGELFF. Written as DNA, the CDR3 is TGTGCCAGCAGCCTACGGGACAGGGCCGGAGGGGAGCTGTTTTTT. The entire variable domain, with the rest obtained from reference TRBV14 and TRBJ2-2, is as follows: EAGVTQFPSHSVIEKGQTVTLRCDPISGHDNLYWYRRVMGKEIKFLLHFVKESKQDESGMPNNRFLAERTGGTYSTLKVQPAELEDSGVYFCASSLRDRAGGELFFGEGSRLTVL.

V usage is TRBV6-6 and J usage is TRBJ2-2, with 10 bases aligning to TRBD1. Germline CDR1 is MNHNY and CDR2 is SVGAGI (reference sequence). Germline trimming cut 5 bases from V and 8 bases from J; bases unmatched to any gene: 14. The CDR3 totals 17 residues. This chain's CDR3 is CASSQDRGAPLAGELFF. The CDR3 nucleotides read TGTGCCAGCAGTCAGGACAGGGGGGCCCCCCTTGCAGGGGAGCTGTTTTTT.

This chain joins TRBV7-9 and TRBJ2-1, with TRBD1 matching 7 bases. With 5 bases clipped from V and 6 bases from J, the junction kept 10 bases outside the gene matches. This CDR3 contains 15 residues. Germline CDR1 reads SEHNR; CDR2 reads FQNEAQ (reference sequence). The CDR3, as DNA: TGTGCCAGCAGCAAGGGCGCAGGGGGTCGCAATGAGCAGTTCTTC. As protein: CASSKGAGGRNEQFF.

The V gene is TRBV28, the J gene TRBJ2-5; tentatively, D is TRBD2 (7 bases). V was clipped by 6 bases and J by 9 bases, with 23 bases between them. CDR3 length: 15 amino acids. Germline V CDR1 and CDR2: MDHEN, SYDVKM. The CDR3 reads CASRSRGGHGGAQYF. CDR3 nucleotide sequence: TGTGCCAGCAGGTCCAGAGGGGGGCATGGGGGGGCCCAGTACTTC.

This clone was detected once. The CDR3 nucleotides are TGCGCCAGCAGCCCAGGGACAGGGGGCTGGACTGAAGCTTTCTTT. Its translation: CASSPGTGGWTEAFF. The V and J genes are TRBV4-1 and TRBJ1-1; 12 positions agree with TRBD1. The trim removed 4 bases at V and 5 bases at J, leaving 5 bases unmatched. Germline lookup yields CDR1 MGHRA and CDR2 YSYEKL. CDR3 length equals 15 residues.

V is TRBV9 and J is TRBJ1-4; 7 bases are shared with TRBD1. Germline loops: CDR1 SGDLS, CDR2 YYNGEE. CDR3 length: 15 residues. Trimming cost V 4 bases and J 5 bases; bases outside gene matches: 8. Here the CDR3 reads CASSPTDRRNEKLFF. The CDR3 coding sequence is TGTGCCAGCAGCCCAACGGACAGGAGAAATGAAAAACTGTTTTTT.

The rearrangement joins TRBV28 to TRBJ2-7, with TRBD1 as a possible D gene (6 bases). The germline V and J ends were trimmed by 0 bases and 2 bases, with 11 bases remaining between them. The CDR3 totals 15 residues. Germline values: CDR1 MDHEN, CDR2 SYDVKM. The CDR3 DNA follows: TGTGCCAGCAGTTTATGCTGGCAGGGGCCCTACGAGCAGTACTTC. Encoded protein: CASSLCWQGPYEQYF. The full variable domain, its missing parts supplied by reference TRBV28 and TRBJ2-7, is DVKVTQSSRYLVKRTGEKVFLECVQDMDHENMFWYRQDPGLGLRLIYFSYDVKMKEKGDIPEGYSVSREKKERFSLILESASTNQTSMYLCASSLCWQGPYEQYFGPGTRLTVT.

The chain combines TRBV30 with TRBJ2-2; weak D call: TRBD2 (5 bases). The germline V gene has CDR1 GTSNPN and CDR2 SVGIG (reference sequence). The CDR3 runs to 16 residues. V was pared by 3 bases and J by 5 bases, with 19 bases between. The DNA for the CDR3 is TGTGCCTGGAGCTTGGGCGGGTCTCGAGCGACCGGGGAGCTGTTTTTT. This encodes CAWSLGGSRATGELFF. Full variable domain (missing parts from reference TRBV30 and TRBJ2-2): SQTIHQWPATLVQPVGSPLSLECTVEGTSNPNLYWYRQAAGRGLQLLFYSVGIGQISSEVPQNLSASRPQDRQFILSSKKLLLSDSGFYLCAWSLGGSRATGELFFGEGSRLTVL.

This rearrangement joins TRBV12-5 to TRBJ1-1, with D uncertain. Germline V gives CDR1 LGHNT, CDR2 FRNRAP. The CDR3 has 18 residues. The V end was cut by 2 bases, the J end by 1 base, with 20 bases between. The CDR3 here is CASGLRIPKPLQNTEAFF. The CDR3, as DNA: TGTGCTAGTGGTTTGCGTATTCCAAAACCACTCCAGAACACTGAAGCTTTCTTT.

The chain links TRBV19 to TRBJ1-1; 8 bases are a match to TRBD1. The length of the CDR3 is 17 residues. CDR1 and CDR2 from the germline V gene are LNHDA and SQIVND (reference sequence). V shed 4 bases and J 7 bases; nucleotides not matched to a gene: 17. DNA of the CDR3: TGTGCCAGTAGTACACGGGTGGGACAGGTTGAATTTGGTGAAGCTTTCTTT. It encodes CASSTRVGQVEFGEAFF.

The chain recombines TRBV7-2 with TRBJ1-1; D perhaps matches TRBD1 (6 bases). V was trimmed by 6 bases and J by 0 bases, leaving 17 bases between them. The CDR3 is 16 residues long. Looked up from germline, CDR1 is SGHTA and CDR2 is FQGNSA. The DNA for the CDR3 is TGTGCCAGCAGTCCCAACCCCGGGACACTGAACACTGAAGCTTTCTTT. This gives the protein CASSPNPGTLNTEAFF.

The chain couples TRBV6-5 to TRBJ1-1, with D unclear. With 7 bases removed from V and 5 bases from J, the gap between germline ends came to 17 bases. CDR1 MNHEY and CDR2 SVGAGI come from the germline V gene. This CDR3 comprises 14 residues. The CDR3 here is CASIPYEGGTEAFF. The CDR3, as DNA: TGTGCCAGCATCCCCTACGAGGGCGGAACTGAAGCTTTCTTT.

V gene TRBV12-3 or TRBV12-4 combines with J gene TRBJ1-2; D remains unclear. V lost 6 bases and J lost 1, with 9 bases in between. This CDR3 contains 13 residues. Here the CDR3 reads CASSRTVNYGYTF. The CDR3 DNA sequence: TGTGCCAGCAGCCGCACTGTTAACTATGGCTACACCTTC.

CDR3 nucleotide sequence: TGTGCCAGCAGCCCTCTACCTGGGGGAGGGAACACTGAAGCTTTCTTT. It encodes CASSPLPGGGNTEAFF. J is TRBJ1-1 and V is TRBV11-2, with a tentative D call TRBD1 (5 bases). Germline assignment: CDR1 SGHAT and CDR2 FQNNGV. The V gene lost 5 bases and the J gene lost 1 base, with 17 bases spanning the gap. CDR3 length: 16 residues.

The chain carries TRBV28 and TRBJ1-5; D unclear. The V end lost 8 bases, the J end lost 1 base, and 12 bases lay between the germline ends. The germline CDR1 and CDR2 sequences are MDHEN and SYDVKM. The CDR3 extends over 14 amino acids. CDR3 coding DNA: TGTGCCAGCGGATTACTAACAAGCAATCAGCCCCAGCATTTT. Translation: CASGLLTSNQPQHF. The whole variable domain, filled in from reference TRBV28 and TRBJ1-5, reads DVKVTQSSRYLVKRTGEKVFLECVQDMDHENMFWYRQDPGLGLRLIYFSYDVKMKEKGDIPEGYSVSREKKERFSLILESASTNQTSMYLCASGLLTSNQPQHFGDGTRLSIL.

The chain has TRBV6-5 and TRBJ1-2; maybe TRBD1 (6 bases). The CDR3 runs to 14 residues. Per the germline V gene, CDR1 is MNHEY and CDR2 is SVGAGI. Deletions cut 8 bases from V and 8 bases from J, with 21 bases between. CDR3 in DNA: TGTGCCAGCTACCCCACAACAGGGTCGGAGGGCTACACCTTC. Its translation is CASYPTTGSEGYTF.

The table lists this clone with a few counts. CDR3 nucleotide sequence: TGTGCCAGCAGTGACCAAAACAGGGAAGTTGGTGGCTACACCTTC. It encodes CASSDQNREVGGYTF. The chain recombines TRBV25-1 with TRBJ1-2, with D possibly TRBD1 on 6 matching bases. Germline V gene lookup returns CDR1 MGHDK and CDR2 SYGVNS. V was shortened by 3 bases and J by 7 bases, with 18 bases between the two germline ends. This CDR3 has 15 amino acids.

J is TRBJ2-3 and V is TRBV5-4; 8 bases match TRBD1. Trimming removed 6 bases from V and 5 bases from J; junction bases left unmatched: 11. CDR3 length: 15 amino acids. The germline V gene encodes CDR1 SGHNT and CDR2 YYREEE (reference sequence). Here the CDR3 DNA reads TGTGCCAGCACCACAGACAGGGGATCTAGAGATACGCAGTATTTT. Its translation is CASTTDRGSRDTQYF.

Here the CDR3 reads CATRGAGTGSEAFF. The DNA of the CDR3 is TGTGCCACCAGGGGAGCCGGGACAGGCTCTGAAGCTTTCTTT. The V gene is TRBV24-1, the J gene TRBJ1-1; TRBD1 agrees at 8 bases. The CDR3 extends over 14 amino acids. CDR1 is KGHDR and CDR2 is SFDVKD in the germline V gene. Germline trimming cut 7 bases from V and 6 bases from J; bases unmatched to any gene: 9.

The chain has TRBV7-2 and TRBJ1-2, with 8 bases fitting TRBD1. Germline V gene lookup returns CDR1 SGHTA and CDR2 FQGNSA. The CDR3 spans 15 residues. Unmatched junction bases numbered 8, after V lost 2 bases and J lost 6 bases. In DNA form, the CDR3 reads TGTGCCAGCAGCTTAATCGGGCAGGGGGCCAATGGCTACACCTTC. Protein product: CASSLIGQGANGYTF.